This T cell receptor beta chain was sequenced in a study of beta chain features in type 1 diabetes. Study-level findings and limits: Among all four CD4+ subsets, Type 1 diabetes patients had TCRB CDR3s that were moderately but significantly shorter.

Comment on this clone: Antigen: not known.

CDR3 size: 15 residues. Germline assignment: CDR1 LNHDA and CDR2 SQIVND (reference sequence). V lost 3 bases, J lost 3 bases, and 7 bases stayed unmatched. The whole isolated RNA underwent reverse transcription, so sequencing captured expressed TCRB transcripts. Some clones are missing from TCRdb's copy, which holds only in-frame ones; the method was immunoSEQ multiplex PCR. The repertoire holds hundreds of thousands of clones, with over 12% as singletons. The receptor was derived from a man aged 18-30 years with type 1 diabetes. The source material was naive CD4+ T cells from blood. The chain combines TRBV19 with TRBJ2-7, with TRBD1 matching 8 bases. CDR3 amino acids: CASSMDRAGYYEQYF. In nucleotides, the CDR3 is TGTGCCAGTAGTATGGACAGGGCCGGATACTACGAGCAGTACTTC.